A selection of T cell receptor beta chains follows, all from one sample in a study of blood T cell repertoires in COVID-19. TCRdb keeps only in-frame clones here, not all; method: immunoSEQ multiplex PCR. This table has about 170,000 clones, approximately 84% appearing once. Sequenced sample: peripheral blood. These receptors were taken from a man between 70 and 80 years old with active or convalescent COVID-19. Both conserved end residues are part of each CDR3. D genes are given only for firm matches. Only part of the rows carry a size: once, few, many, or a class if the clone is expanded.

. | 17 | TRBJ2-2 | . | TRBV28 | CASSSWGQSANTGELFF | TGTGCCAGCAGCTCTTGGGGCCAAAGCGCGAACACCGGGGAGCTGTTTTTT
. | 12 | TRBJ2-2 | . | TRBV6-5 | CASRTGAGELFF | TGTGCCAGCAGGACAGGAGCCGGGGAGCTGTTTTTT
TRBD1 | 12 | TRBJ1-1 | . | TRBV9 | CASSADTGVAFF | TGTGCCAGCAGCGCTGACACAGGGGTAGCTTTCTTT
TRBD2 | 17 | TRBJ2-1 | . | TRBV4-3 | CASSHGLAGGGYNEQFF | TGCGCCAGCAGCCATGGTCTAGCGGGGGGGGGCTACAATGAGCAGTTCTTC
. | 16 | TRBJ2-7 | few | TRBV5-1 | CASRLGGNTITYEQYF | TGCGCCAGCAGACTTGGGGGGAACACCATCACCTACGAGCAGTACTTC
. | 13 | TRBJ1-5 | . | TRBV10-1 | CASSSEVRQPQHF | TGCGCCAGCAGCTCGGAAGTGCGGCAGCCCCAGCATTTT
TRBD1 | 15 | TRBJ2-6 | . | TRBV7-3 | CASSFRGPGANVLTF | TGTGCCAGCAGCTTCAGGGGGCCAGGGGCCAACGTCCTGACTTTC
TRBD1 | 13 | TRBJ1-5 | once | TRBV29-1 | CSVLVGGSRPQHF | TGCAGCGTTCTTGTAGGGGGCTCTCGGCCCCAGCATTTT
. | 15 | TRBJ1-2 | . | TRBV3-1/TRBV3-2 | CASSQERSGDYGYTF | TGTGCCAGCAGCCAAGAGCGGTCCGGGGACTATGGCTACACCTTC
TRBD1 | 17 | TRBJ1-2 | few | TRBV19 | CASSTAGQGIRDYGYTF | TGTGCCAGTAGTACAGCGGGACAGGGGATCCGGGACTATGGCTACACCTTC
. | 15 | TRBJ1-5 | . | TRBV24-1 | CATSDTDRYNQPQHF | TGTGCCACCAGTGATACCGACAGATACAATCAGCCCCAGCATTTT
TRBD1 | 15 | TRBJ1-5 | . | TRBV19 | CASSSDRVSNQPQHF | TGTGCCAGTAGTTCCGACAGGGTTAGCAATCAGCCCCAGCATTTT
TRBD1 | 17 | TRBJ1-1 | . | TRBV5-4 | CASSPGQGRWGDTEAFF | TGTGCCAGCAGCCCCGGACAGGGGCGCTGGGGAGACACTGAAGCTTTCTTT
TRBD1 | 15 | TRBJ1-2 | . | TRBV7-6 | CASRLGQGDNYGYTF | TGTGCCAGCAGACTAGGGCAGGGGGATAACTATGGCTACACCTTC
TRBD1 | 13 | TRBJ1-2 | . | TRBV7-8 | CASSPGQEYGYTF | TGTGCCAGCAGCCCCGGACAGGAGTATGGCTACACCTTC
TRBD2 | 13 | TRBJ2-7 | . | TRBV28 | CASRGGGNHEQYF | TGTGCCAGCAGGGGGGGAGGGAACCACGAGCAGTACTTC
. | 15 | TRBJ2-3 | . | TRBV7-2 | CASSPGTPVTDTQYF | TGTGCCAGCAGCCCCGGGACTCCAGTCACAGATACGCAGTATTTT
. | 13 | TRBJ2-2 | . | TRBV5-1 | CASSWSGTGELFF | TGCGCCAGCAGCTGGAGCGGGACCGGGGAGCTGTTTTTT
TRBD1 | 15 | TRBJ1-1 | . | TRBV18 | CASSRGQVINTEAFF | TGTGCCAGCTCACGGGGACAGGTTATAAACACTGAAGCTTTCTTT
. | 14 | TRBJ2-5 | . | TRBV11-2 | CASSRGRTQETQYF | TGTGCCAGCAGTCGCGGGCGGACCCAAGAGACCCAGTACTTC
TRBD1 | 13 | TRBJ1-1 | once | TRBV5-6 | CASSFRGSTEAFF | TGTGCCAGCAGCTTCAGGGGGAGCACTGAAGCTTTCTTT
. | 15 | TRBJ2-2 | once | TRBV5-1 | CASSWDSPNTGELFF | TGCGCCAGCAGCTGGGACTCCCCGAACACCGGGGAGCTGTTTTTT
. | 15 | TRBJ1-4 | . | TRBV10-3 | CAISESGRSNEKLFF | TGTGCCATCAGTGAGTCGGGCAGGTCCAATGAAAAACTGTTTTTT
. | 13 | TRBJ1-5 | . | TRBV12-3/TRBV12-4 | CASSFDDRLLQHF | TGTGCCAGCAGTTTCGACGACAGGCTCCTCCAGCATTTT
TRBD1 | 15 | TRBJ2-7 | . | TRBV6-5 | CASRDTGTGYNEQYF | TGTGCCAGCAGGGACACCGGGACAGGATACAACGAGCAGTACTTC
. | 14 | TRBJ1-6 | once | TRBV5-1 | CASSLVTGDSPLHF | TGCGCCAGCAGCTTGGTAACAGGAGATTCACCCCTCCACTTT
TRBD1 | 17 | TRBJ2-6 | . | TRBV5-5 | CASSRPGTASGANVLTF | TGTGCCAGCAGCCGTCCCGGGACAGCATCTGGGGCCAACGTCCTGACTTTC
TRBD1 | 16 | TRBJ1-1 | once | TRBV5-8 | CASTIAGQGSNTEAFF | TGTGCCAGCACAATCGCGGGACAGGGAAGCAACACTGAAGCTTTCTTT